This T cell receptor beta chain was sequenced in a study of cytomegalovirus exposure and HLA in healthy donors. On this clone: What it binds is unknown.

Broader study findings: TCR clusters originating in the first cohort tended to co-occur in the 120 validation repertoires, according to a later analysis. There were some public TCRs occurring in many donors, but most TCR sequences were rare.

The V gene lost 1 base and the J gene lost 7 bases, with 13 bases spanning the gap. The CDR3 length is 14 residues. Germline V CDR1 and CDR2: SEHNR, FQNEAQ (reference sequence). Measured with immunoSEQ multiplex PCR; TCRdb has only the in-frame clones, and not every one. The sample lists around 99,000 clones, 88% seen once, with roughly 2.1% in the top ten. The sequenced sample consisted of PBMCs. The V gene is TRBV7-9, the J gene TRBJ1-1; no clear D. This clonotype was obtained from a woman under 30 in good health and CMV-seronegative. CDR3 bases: TGTGCCAGCAGCTTAGTAGCAAGAGTGGGTGAAGCTTTCTTT. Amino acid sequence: CASSLVARVGEAFF.